This TCR beta chain was sequenced during a study of PD-1 blockade in classical Hodgkin lymphoma. Study conclusions and caveats: Nivolumab initiated under 1 year post-ASCT led to patient exclusion. TCR diversity in CD4+, not CD8+, cells rose significantly by C4D1. The repertoire differences lack a defined cause, possibly disease activity or prior therapy.

Sequencing was performed with immunoSEQ multiplex PCR; in TCRdb, only in-frame clones are kept and a portion is missing. Seen here are 29,000 or so clones, around 70% observed once, and the top ten hold approximately 14%. CDR3 length: 16 amino acids. V lost 6 bases and J 9 bases, leaving 26 bases between the germline ends. Germline assignment: CDR1 MDHEN and CDR2 SYDVKM. Each of the patients experienced relapse following autologous stem cell transplantation, and their brentuximab vedotin exposure differed. Note on this clone: Its antigen remains unknown.

This sequence joins TRBV28 and TRBJ1-1; no definite D call. This clonotype was sampled from a human donor with classical Hodgkin lymphoma. Sequenced here: peripheral blood mononuclear cells (PBMCs), sampled before the second cycle of nivolumab. The CDR3 DNA sequence: TGTGCCAGCAGCGCTAGCCCGCCCGTGGGCGCGGAAAAAGCTTTCTTT. Amino acids: CASSASPPVGAEKAFF. The whole variable domain, filled in from reference TRBV28 and TRBJ1-1, reads DVKVTQSSRYLVKRTGEKVFLECVQDMDHENMFWYRQDPGLGLRLIYFSYDVKMKEKGDIPEGYSVSREKKERFSLILESASTNQTSMYLCASSASPPVGAEKAFFGQGTRLTVV.